These 18 T cell receptor beta chains share one sample of origin, sequenced in a study of chemoradiotherapy in HPV16-positive cancers. Data came from immunoSEQ multiplex PCR; TCRdb stores just in-frame clones and leaves some out. The data show under 10,000 clones, with roughly 87% seen just once and 14% to 15% held by the top ten. The sequenced sample was blood, obtained from a patient who underwent chemoradiotherapy. The receptor set was obtained from a human donor with HPV-associated anogenital cancer.

This clone was counted only a few times. CDR3 protein: CSVETGGSGQPQHF. The CDR3 region has the DNA TGCAGCGTTGAGACAGGGGGCTCAGGGCAGCCCCAGCATTTT. V is TRBV29-1 and J is TRBJ1-5; 10 bases line up with TRBD1. Looked up from germline, CDR1 is SQVTM and CDR2 is ANQGSEA. The CDR3 sequence is 14 residues long. V gave up 3 bases and J gave up 7 bases; unmatched junction bases: 6.

The chain employs TRBV11-2 and TRBJ1-2; D unresolved. V lost 5 bases, J lost 6 bases, and 13 bases lay in between. CDR3 length equals 13 residues. Germline CDR1 is SGHAT and CDR2 is FQNNGV. CDR3 sequence: CASSHGLTDGYTF. The CDR3 DNA reads TGTGCCAGCAGCCACGGTTTGACGGATGGCTACACCTTC. Full variable domain (outside the CDR3, taken from reference TRBV11-2 and TRBJ1-2): EAGVAQSPRYKIIEKRQSVAFWCNPISGHATLYWYQQILGQGPKLLIQFQNNGVVDDSQLPKDRFSAERLKGVDSTLKIQPAKLEDSAVYLCASSHGLTDGYTFGSGTRLTVV.

This chain joins TRBV7-9 and TRBJ1-5, with D uncertain. Trimming removed 1 base at V and 3 bases at J, with 10 bases between. The CDR3 extends over 15 amino acids. Germline CDR1 and CDR2: SEHNR and FQNEAQ (reference sequence). CDR3 DNA sequence: TGTGCCAGCAGCTTAGAGTCTGGGTACAATCAGCCCCAGCATTTT. This encodes CASSLESGYNQPQHF.

The rearrangement uses TRBV10-1 and TRBJ2-2, with 7 bases aligning to TRBD2. The CDR3 totals 15 residues. Germline V gene data show CDR1 as WNHNN and CDR2 as SYGVQD (reference sequence). J lost 7 bases, V lost 3 bases, and 8 bases had no gene match. The CDR3 loop reads CASSEGTNGGGELFF. The CDR3 coding sequence is TGCGCCAGCAGTGAAGGGACTAACGGGGGCGGGGAGCTGTTTTTT.

The chain couples TRBV2 to TRBJ1-1; no firm D call. The CDR3 totals 11 residues. Germline V gene lookup returns CDR1 SNHLY and CDR2 FYNNEI. V lost 6 bases, J lost 1 base, and 3 bases lay in between. CDR3 DNA sequence: TGTGCCAGCAGGGAGAACACTGAAGCTTTCTTT. Amino acids: CASRENTEAFF.

The chain joins TRBV25-1 to TRBJ2-6; maybe TRBD1 (6 bases). V lost 8 bases and J lost 2, with 22 bases in between. The CDR3 runs 18 residues. Per the germline V gene, CDR1 is MGHDK and CDR2 is SYGVNS. The CDR3 bases are TGTGCCAGCTCAGTTCGTCAGGGGTTAGGTGCTGGGGCCAACGTCCTGACTTTC. Its translation: CASSVRQGLGAGANVLTF.

V usage is TRBV14 and J usage is TRBJ1-2; D is possibly TRBD1 (5 bases). Deletions cut 0 bases from V and 6 bases from J, with 8 bases between. The CDR3 length is 13 residues. CDR1 is SGHDN and CDR2 is FVKESK in the germline V gene. The CDR3 here is CASSQEQVHGYTF. The CDR3 coding sequence is TGTGCCAGCAGCCAAGAACAGGTCCATGGCTACACCTTC.

The chain couples TRBV5-6 to TRBJ1-1, with D uncertain. This CDR3 has 13 residues. Germline assignment: CDR1 SGHDT and CDR2 YYEEEE. The V end was cut by 2 bases, the J end by 11 bases, with 16 bases between. The CDR3 sequence is CASSLPAGRLAFF. DNA for the CDR3: TGTGCCAGCAGCTTACCGGCCGGAAGGCTGGCTTTCTTT.

The rearrangement links TRBV30 to TRBJ1-3; D may be TRBD1 (6 bases). CDR1 GTSNPN and CDR2 SVGIG come from the germline V gene (reference sequence). The V and J ends lost 7 bases and 4 bases respectively, with 11 bases between them. This CDR3 contains 12 residues. The CDR3 is CASRGAGNTIYF. The CDR3 region has the DNA TGTGCCTCACGGGGGGCAGGAAACACCATATATTTT. The full variable domain, in which reference TRBV30 and TRBJ1-3 provide the parts outside the CDR3, is SQTIHQWPATLVQPVGSPLSLECTVEGTSNPNLYWYRQAAGRGLQLLFYSVGIGQISSEVPQNLSASRPQDRQFILSSKKLLLSDSGFYLCASRGAGNTIYFGEGSWLTVV.

The chain has TRBV4-1 and TRBJ2-3; D call uncertain. CDR1 MGHRA and CDR2 YSYEKL come from the germline V gene. The CDR3 loop spans 13 amino acids. V was shortened by 2 bases and J by 5 bases, with 8 bases between the two germline ends. The CDR3 here is CASSQLFEDTQYF. As DNA, the CDR3 is TGCGCCAGCAGCCAATTATTCGAAGATACGCAGTATTTT.

The chain couples TRBV6-6 to TRBJ2-5; 8 nucleotides match TRBD2. Germline-derived CDR1 and CDR2 are MNHNY and SVGAGI (reference sequence). The CDR3 covers 13 residues. V was pared by 5 bases and J by 5 bases, with 4 bases of the junction left unmatched. The chain's CDR3 is CASSPGGAETQYF. The CDR3 coding sequence is TGTGCCAGCAGTCCGGGGGGGGCGGAGACCCAGTACTTC.

The chain links TRBV7-2 to TRBJ1-6, with D maybe TRBD1 (5 bases). CDR1 is SGHTA, CDR2 FQGNSA, per germline. There are 15 residues in the CDR3. Trimming took off 2 bases at V and 10 bases at J, with 15 bases between the two ends. The CDR3 sequence is CASSLTGRDESPLHF. DNA for the CDR3: TGTGCCAGCAGCTTAACGGGCAGGGACGAGTCACCCCTCCACTTT.

Comments on this clone: At one of its ends the junction is not consistent with the germline gene, which may arise from a read error. The chain joins TRBV7-1 to TRBJ1-1, with D possibly being TRBD1 (5 bases). TRBV7-1 has ORF status, its function being uncertain. The CDR3 covers 14 residues. The CDR3 loop reads CASSLGVFDTEAFF. CDR3 sequence (DNA): TGTGCCAGCAGCTTAGGGGTGTTCGACACTGAAGCTTTCTTC.

This clone came up once. The genes are TRBV30 and TRBJ1-1, with TRBD1 matching over 8 bases. Germline CDR1 reads GTSNPN; CDR2 reads SVGIG (reference sequence). The CDR3 covers 14 residues. J gave up 3 bases and V 6 bases, and 9 bases lay outside the gene matches. The CDR3 coding sequence is TGTGCCTGCGGGACAGGCAGTTTGGACACTGAAGCTTTCTTT. Amino acid sequence: CACGTGSLDTEAFF.

CDR3 protein: CSVESGSADTQYF. The CDR3 region has the DNA TGCAGCGTTGAAAGCGGGTCCGCTGATACGCAGTATTTT. The V and J genes are TRBV29-1 and TRBJ2-3, with TRBD2 as a possible D gene (6 bases). The germline V gene encodes CDR1 SQVTM and CDR2 ANQGSEA. V dropped 2 bases and J dropped 6 bases, with 12 bases sitting between them. The CDR3 has 13 residues.

Worth noting for this clone: It may be a read error: a sequence one base away is much more abundant. Other DNA sequences in this sample translate to the same CDR3. The J gene is TRBJ2-7, the V gene TRBV6-6; D is ambiguous. The CDR3 extends over 9 amino acids. CDR1 and CDR2 (germline): MNHNY, SVGAGI (reference sequence). V gave up 9 bases and J gave up 1 base, with 1 base separating them. The CDR3 bases are TGTGCCAGTTCCTACGAGCAGTACTTC. This translates into CASSYEQYF.

This rearrangement joins TRBV5-1 to TRBJ1-6; 9 positions agree with TRBD1. Germline values: CDR1 SGHRS, CDR2 YFSETQ. Trimming cost V 4 bases and J 10 bases; bases outside gene matches: 12. The CDR3 is 16 residues long. The CDR3 DNA sequence: TGCGCCAGCAGCGTCACCACAGGGGGCCGGGGATCACCCCTCCACTTT. It specifies CASSVTTGGRGSPLHF.

The chain employs TRBV5-4 and TRBJ2-4; possibly TRBD1 for D (6 bases). The length of the CDR3 is 12 residues. CDR1 is SGHNT and CDR2 is YYREEE in the germline V gene (reference sequence). V lost 0 bases and J lost 12, with 10 bases in between. CDR3 sequence: CASSLDRAAQYF. The CDR3 coding sequence is TGTGCCAGCAGCTTGGACAGGGCGGCTCAGTACTTC. The entire variable domain, with the rest obtained from reference TRBV5-4 and TRBJ2-4, is as follows: ETGVTQSPTHLIKTRGQQVTLRCSSQSGHNTVSWYQQALGQGPQFIFQYYREEENGRGNFPPRFSGLQFPNYSSELNVNALELDDSALYLCASSLDRAAQYFGAGTRLSVL.